This paragraph reports one TCR beta chain. In the authors' workflow: Estimated nucleated cell counts came from reference gene primer amplification. Data came from immunoSEQ multiplex PCR; TCRdb stores just in-frame clones and leaves some out. V and J calls and clone size are as listed in that table; D and trimming were resolved from the DNA. The sample lists fewer than 150,000 clones, about 86% occurring once. Germline V gene lookup returns CDR1 SQVTM and CDR2 ANQGSEA. V was pared by 3 bases and J by 6 bases, with 5 bases between. The CDR3 runs to 10 residues. The sample belongs to a study of blood T cell repertoires in COVID-19. Whole-study context: Material from acute and convalescent COVID-19 was sourced from the United States, Italy and Spain.

This rearrangement joins TRBV29-1 to TRBJ1-2; D is ambiguous. The sequence derives from a woman aged 40 to 50 with acute or convalescent COVID-19. Sequenced sample: peripheral blood. CDR3 residues: CSVEGDGYTF. Written as DNA, the CDR3 is TGCAGCGTTGAGGGAGATGGCTACACCTTC.